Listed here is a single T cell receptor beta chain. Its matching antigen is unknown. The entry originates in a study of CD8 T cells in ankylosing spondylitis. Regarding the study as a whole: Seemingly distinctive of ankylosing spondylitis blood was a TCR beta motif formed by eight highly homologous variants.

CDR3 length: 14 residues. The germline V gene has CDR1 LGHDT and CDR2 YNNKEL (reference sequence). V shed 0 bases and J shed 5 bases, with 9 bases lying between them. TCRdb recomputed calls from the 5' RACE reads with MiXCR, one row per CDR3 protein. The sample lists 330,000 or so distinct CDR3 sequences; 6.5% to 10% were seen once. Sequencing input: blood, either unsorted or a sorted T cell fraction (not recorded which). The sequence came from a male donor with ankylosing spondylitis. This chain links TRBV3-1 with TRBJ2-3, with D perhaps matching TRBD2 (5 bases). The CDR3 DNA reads TGTGCCAGCAGCCAAGATCTGGCGGGAGATACGCAGTATTTT. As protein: CASSQDLAGDTQYF.